These 19 T cell receptor beta chains share one sample of origin, sequenced in a study of identical twins. MiXCR, applied by TCRdb to the 5' RACE reads, yields one record per CDR3 protein. The sample yields 450,000 to 600,000 distinct CDR3 sequences, around 22% seen once. Separately, the same data were catalogued under a study of yellow fever vaccine responses in identical twins.

Sequencing was done on a sample of CD4+ T cells sorted from blood. These receptors all stem from a woman in her late teens or twenties in good health.

The V call is TRBV15, the J call TRBJ2-5; 8 positions match TRBD2. The length of the CDR3 is 16 residues. Germline V lookup: CDR1 LNHNV, CDR2 YYDKDF (reference sequence). Germline trimming cut 8 bases from V and 4 bases from J; bases unmatched to any gene: 15. As DNA, the CDR3 is TGTGCCACCGGGTCCTCAGGCGGGGGGTCGCGAGAGACCCAGTACTTC. Residues: CATGSSGGGSRETQYF.

This clonotype was counted only a few times. This chain links TRBV20-1 with TRBJ1-6; 7 nucleotides align to TRBD1. The CDR3 is made up of 14 amino acids. J gave up 10 bases and V 0 bases, and 6 bases lay outside the gene matches. Germline CDR1 DFQATT, CDR2 SNEGSKA (reference sequence). The CDR3 sequence is CSARDRDSGSPLHF. CDR3 DNA: TGCAGTGCTAGAGACCGGGACAGCGGGTCACCCCTCCACTTT.

This clonotype was picked up many times. The chain joins TRBV2 to TRBJ1-1; D is unclear. V shed 8 bases and J shed 3 bases, with 16 bases lying between them. This CDR3 comprises 14 residues. Germline V gives CDR1 SNHLY, CDR2 FYNNEI. CDR3 loop: CASVLGVEDTEAFF. The DNA for the CDR3 is TGTGCCAGCGTACTTGGGGTGGAGGACACTGAAGCTTTCTTT.

A few counts support this clonotype. The rearrangement links TRBV7-2 to TRBJ1-6, with 7 bases fitting TRBD1. Germline-derived CDR1 and CDR2 are SGHTA and FQGNSA. J gave up 5 bases and V 2 bases, and 3 bases lay outside the gene matches. The CDR3 is 15 amino acids. The CDR3 DNA is TGTGCCAGCAGCTTAAGGGACAGCCATAATTCACCCCTCCACTTT. This gives the protein CASSLRDSHNSPLHF.

The rearrangement joins TRBV20-1 to TRBJ2-1; 13 nucleotides line up with TRBD2. The CDR3 consists of 14 residues. Germline lookup yields CDR1 DFQATT and CDR2 SNEGSKA (reference sequence). With V trimmed by 2 bases and J by 13 bases, 8 bases remained unmatched. The CDR3 DNA sequence: TGCAGTGCTAGAAGGACTAGCGGGAGTTTGGAACAGTTCTTC. Its protein product is CSARRTSGSLEQFF.

The rearrangement joins TRBV27 to TRBJ2-3; 12 nucleotides align to TRBD2. Germline trimming cut 10 bases from V and 0 bases from J; bases unmatched to any gene: 8. Germline CDR1 MNHEY, CDR2 SMNVEV (reference sequence). The CDR3 length is 16 residues. CDR3 region: CATAPGLAGSTDTQYF. The CDR3 coding sequence is TGTGCCACCGCGCCGGGACTAGCGGGCAGCACAGATACGCAGTATTTT.

This clonotype has a handful of counts. The chain recombines TRBV25-1 with TRBJ2-2; a possible D gene is TRBD1 (7 bases). Germline CDR1 is MGHDK and CDR2 is SYGVNS. The CDR3 has 15 residues. The germline V and J ends were trimmed by 8 bases and 4 bases, with 17 bases remaining between them. CDR3 DNA: TGTGCCAGCGTTGGACAGGTCGGGGGCACCGGGGAGCTGTTTTTT. As protein: CASVGQVGGTGELFF.

The chain recombines TRBV5-1 with TRBJ2-7, with D perhaps matching TRBD2 (6 bases). With 2 bases removed from V and 4 bases from J, the gap between germline ends came to 10 bases. The CDR3 is 13 residues long. CDR1 and CDR2 from the germline V gene are SGHRS and YFSETQ. DNA of the CDR3: TGCGCCAGCAGCTTTCAGAGCGGGTACGAGCAGTACTTC. It yields the protein CASSFQSGYEQYF. Full variable domain (outside the CDR3, taken from reference TRBV5-1 and TRBJ2-7): KAGVTQTPRYLIKTRGQQVTLSCSPISGHRSVSWYQQTPGQGLQFLFEYFSETQRNKGNFPGRFSGRQFSNSRSEMNVSTLELGDSALYLCASSFQSGYEQYFGPGTRLTVT.

This clonotype was found a few times. This rearrangement joins TRBV5-1 to TRBJ2-1; 10 bases agree with TRBD2. The germline CDR1 and CDR2 sequences are SGHRS and YFSETQ. The CDR3 covers 16 residues. V shed 0 bases and J 8 bases; nucleotides not matched to a gene: 8. For the CDR3, the DNA is TGCGCCAGCAGCTTGGAGGTAGCGGGAGGATGGGATGAGCAGTTCTTC. As protein: CASSLEVAGGWDEQFF.

The genes are TRBV12-3 or TRBV12-4 and TRBJ2-7; 7 nucleotides align to TRBD1. The trim removed 6 bases at V and 2 bases at J, leaving 13 bases unmatched. The CDR3 is 16 residues long. The CDR3 DNA reads TGTGCCAGCAGCCGGGGCACAGGGGACAGCACCTACGAGCAGTACTTC. Translated: CASSRGTGDSTYEQYF.

The chain carries TRBV12-3 or TRBV12-4 and TRBJ1-2; the match to TRBD1 covers 8 bases. J lost 5 bases, V lost 7 bases, and 12 bases had no gene match. This CDR3 contains 15 residues. In nucleotides, the CDR3 is TGTGCCAGCACCCTGGCCAGGGGGCGCCCATATGGCTACACCTTC. It specifies CASTLARGRPYGYTF.

This clonotype is a singleton in its sample. The chain uses TRBV6-5 and TRBJ2-1; either TRBD1 or TRBD2 may fit D (5 bases each). The germline V and J ends were trimmed by 4 bases and 9 bases, with 16 bases remaining between them. Germline V gene lookup returns CDR1 MNHEY and CDR2 SVGAGI. The CDR3 covers 14 residues. The CDR3 loop reads CASSLLSGGGEQFF. The CDR3 region has the DNA TGTGCCAGCAGTTTACTCTCGGGTGGGGGTGAGCAGTTCTTC.

This clonotype has a handful of counts. The J gene is TRBJ2-1, the V gene TRBV5-4; D possibly corresponds to TRBD2 (5 bases). Germline V gene data show CDR1 as SGHNT and CDR2 as YYREEE (reference sequence). The germline V and J ends were trimmed by 2 bases and 14 bases, with 11 bases remaining between them. The CDR3 consists of 11 residues. CDR3 DNA: TGTGCCAGCAGCTTCGGGCCGGAGGAGTTCTTC. Translation: CASSFGPEEFF.

This rearrangement joins TRBV27 to TRBJ2-1; 13 bases map to TRBD2. The CDR3 has 17 residues. Trimming removed 7 bases from V and 10 bases from J; junction bases left unmatched: 16. The germline V gene has CDR1 MNHEY and CDR2 SMNVEV (reference sequence). CDR3 region: CASNPRATSGRVGEQFF. The CDR3 DNA reads TGTGCCAGCAACCCCAGGGCCACTAGCGGGAGGGTAGGCGAGCAGTTCTTC.

This rearrangement joins TRBV7-7 to TRBJ2-1; D remains unclear. This CDR3 has 14 residues. In germline, CDR1 is SSHAT, CDR2 FNYEAQ (reference sequence). V shed 1 base and J shed 7 bases, with 11 bases lying between them. The CDR3 here is CASSLGPTGNEQFF. CDR3 DNA: TGTGCCAGCAGCTTAGGCCCAACCGGGAATGAGCAGTTCTTC.

J is TRBJ2-7 and V is TRBV7-8; D gene ambiguous. With 5 bases removed from V and 2 bases from J, the gap between germline ends came to 10 bases. From germline, CDR1 is SGHVS and CDR2 FQNEAQ. CDR3 length: 13 amino acids. The CDR3 DNA follows: TGTGCCAGCAGCGGACGGTCCGCCTACGAGCAGTACTTC. Translating gives CASSGRSAYEQYF.

J is TRBJ2-5 and V is TRBV7-7; 8 nucleotides match TRBD2. The CDR3 is 15 residues long. Germline values: CDR1 SSHAT, CDR2 FNYEAQ (reference sequence). With 4 bases clipped from V and 5 bases from J, the junction kept 9 bases outside the gene matches. The CDR3 region has the DNA TGTGCCAGCAGCTCCCGCGGACTAGCAGGGGAGACCCAGTACTTC. Its protein is CASSSRGLAGETQYF.

This rearrangement joins TRBV27 to TRBJ2-7; perhaps TRBD2 as D (5 bases). This CDR3 is built from 13 residues. Germline-derived CDR1 and CDR2 are MNHEY and SMNVEV (reference sequence). Trimming cost V 3 bases and J 6 bases, with 12 bases left between them. CDR3 region: CASSFGGPSEQYF. The CDR3 DNA is TGTGCCAGCAGTTTTGGAGGACCGAGCGAGCAGTACTTC.

This sequence joins TRBV29-1 and TRBJ1-2, with 7 nucleotides matching TRBD1. Germline loops: CDR1 SQVTM, CDR2 ANQGSEA. CDR3 length: 14 amino acids. Germline trimming cut 3 bases from V and 3 bases from J; bases unmatched to any gene: 7. The CDR3 nucleotides read TGCAGCGTTGAGCCGACAGGGTATGACTATGGCTACACCTTC. This gives the protein CSVEPTGYDYGYTF.